These 20 T cell receptor beta chains were all obtained from the same sample, sequenced in a study of blood T cell repertoires in COVID-19. Only in-frame clones appear in the TCRdb table, and some are missing; sequencing was by immunoSEQ multiplex PCR. The sample lists roughly 260,000 clones; 86% were seen once. Sequencing was done on a sample of PBMCs or T cells enriched from blood (not recorded which). The source of these receptors is a woman under 30 who had recovered from COVID-19.

This sequence joins TRBV28 and TRBJ2-7; 7 nucleotides align to TRBD2. The CDR3 has 16 residues. CDR1 and CDR2 from the germline V gene are MDHEN and SYDVKM. V trimming: 4 bases; J trimming: 2 bases; junction bases outside the gene matches: 11. In DNA form, the CDR3 reads TGTGCCAGCAGTTGGGACTACCACGCTCAAACCTACGAGCAGTACTTC. The encoded protein is CASSWDYHAQTYEQYF. The full variable domain, with the rest looked up from reference TRBV28 and TRBJ2-7, is DVKVTQSSRYLVKRTGEKVFLECVQDMDHENMFWYRQDPGLGLRLIYFSYDVKMKEKGDIPEGYSVSREKKERFSLILESASTNQTSMYLCASSWDYHAQTYEQYFGPGTRLTVT.

This clone came up once. The chain recombines TRBV4-3 with TRBJ2-2; 8 bases align to TRBD1. J lost 6 bases, V lost 5 bases, and 5 bases had no gene match. The CDR3 loop spans 14 amino acids. Germline CDR1 is LGHNA and CDR2 is YSLEER. The CDR3 is CASSIQGEPGELFF. In DNA, the CDR3 is TGCGCCAGCAGCATACAGGGGGAGCCCGGGGAGCTGTTTTTT.

The chain links TRBV15 to TRBJ1-4; a possible D gene is TRBD1 (6 bases). Germline assignment: CDR1 LNHNV and CDR2 YYDKDF (reference sequence). The CDR3 has 15 amino acids. Trimming took 1 base from V and 4 from J, leaving 10 bases between them. Here the CDR3 DNA reads TGTGCCACCAGCAGAGGACAGGCGTATAATGAAAAACTGTTTTTT. Encoded protein: CATSRGQAYNEKLFF.

The V and J genes are TRBV4-1 and TRBJ2-1; 8 positions agree with TRBD1. Germline trimming cut 1 base from V and 7 bases from J; bases unmatched to any gene: 6. CDR1 and CDR2 from the germline V gene are MGHRA and YSYEKL. The CDR3 loop spans 15 amino acids. The CDR3 is CASSQGQGAPNEQFF. The CDR3 bases are TGCGCCAGCAGCCAAGGGCAGGGGGCCCCGAATGAGCAGTTCTTC.

In this sample, this clone turned up once. V and J are TRBV21-1 and TRBJ2-5; the table's D gene call, TRBD1, was not cross checked with the DNA. TRBV21-1 is a documented pseudogene. CDR3 length: 15 amino acids. CDR3 sequence (DNA): TGTGCCAGCAGCTCCGGGACAGGGCCCTTCCGGACCCAGTACTTC. It translates to CASSSGTGPFRTQYF.

V and J are TRBV28 and TRBJ1-3; D is perhaps TRBD1 (6 bases). Germline V CDR1 and CDR2: MDHEN, SYDVKM. The CDR3 extends over 16 amino acids. V dropped 4 bases and J dropped 0 bases, with 13 bases sitting between them. The CDR3 is CASSSGQPISGNTIYF. The CDR3 coding sequence is TGTGCCAGCAGTTCAGGACAGCCCATCTCTGGAAACACCATATATTTT.

This chain connects TRBV19 to TRBJ1-4; D unresolved. V was cut by 9 bases and J by 3 bases, with 11 bases left in between. The CDR3 runs 13 residues. Germline V CDR1 and CDR2: LNHDA, SQIVND (reference sequence). DNA of the CDR3: TGTGCCAGCGGGGATGTTGCTAATGAAAAACTGTTTTTT. This translates into CASGDVANEKLFF.

The J gene is TRBJ2-1, the V gene TRBV3-1 (or the pseudogene TRBV3-2), with D unclear. Germline V gene sequence: CDR1 LGHDT, CDR2 YNNKEL (reference sequence). V gave up 1 base and J gave up 5 bases, with 12 bases separating them. The CDR3 sequence is 15 residues long. The CDR3 DNA follows: TGTGCCAGCAGCCAAGGCATGCAGGTCCACAATGAGCAGTTCTTC. Translated: CASSQGMQVHNEQFF.

V is TRBV4-3 and J is TRBJ1-2; no firm D call. The germline V and J ends were trimmed by 4 bases and 6 bases, with 18 bases remaining between them. There are 15 residues in the CDR3. Per the germline V gene, CDR1 is LGHNA and CDR2 is YSLEER. CDR3 in amino acids: CASSLRGLKSHGYTF. CDR3 coding DNA: TGCGCCAGCAGCCTGAGAGGGCTAAAAAGTCATGGCTACACCTTC.

The chain employs TRBV6-5 and TRBJ1-5; 8 nucleotides agree with TRBD1. Germline V gene lookup returns CDR1 MNHEY and CDR2 SVGAGI. Losses at the gene ends were 6 bases for V and 2 bases for J; bases not matched to a gene: 6. The CDR3 runs to 15 residues. CDR3: CASSRGQGGNQPQHF. CDR3 DNA: TGTGCCAGCAGCCGAGGACAGGGAGGCAATCAGCCCCAGCATTTT.

This clone was seen once. The chain uses TRBV7-9 and TRBJ2-2, with D uncertain. The CDR3 totals 16 residues. Germline lookup yields CDR1 SEHNR and CDR2 FQNEAQ (reference sequence). V was cut by 5 bases and J by 6 bases, with 19 bases left in between. The CDR3: CASSPRQAFLPGELFF. Written as DNA, the CDR3 is TGTGCCAGCAGCCCCCGGCAGGCTTTTCTCCCCGGGGAGCTGTTTTTT. The full variable domain, in which reference TRBV7-9 and TRBJ2-2 provide the parts outside the CDR3, is DTGVSQNPRHKITKRGQNVTFRCDPISEHNRLYWYRQTLGQGPEFLTYFQNEAQLEKSRLLSDRFSAERPKGSFSTLEIQRTEQGDSAMYLCASSPRQAFLPGELFFGEGSRLTVL.

The gene calls are TRBV7-8 and TRBJ2-1, with TRBD1 matching over 7 bases. Germline assignment: CDR1 SGHVS and CDR2 FQNEAQ. J was trimmed by 2 bases and V by 5 bases; bases with no gene match: 6. The CDR3 covers 15 residues. The CDR3 DNA follows: TGTGCCAGCAGCCCGGACAGGTTTCCCTACAATGAGCAGTTCTTC. This translates into CASSPDRFPYNEQFF.

The sample holds one count of this clone. V usage is TRBV7-9 and J usage is TRBJ1-6, with 9 positions matching TRBD1. The CDR3 loop spans 17 amino acids. The ends lost 1 base at V and 7 bases at J; junction bases unmatched: 8. Looked up from germline, CDR1 is SEHNR and CDR2 is FQNEAQ (reference sequence). The CDR3 DNA follows: TGTGCCAGCAGCTTAGTGCGCGCGGACAGGGGCAATTCACCCCTCCACTTT. Translated, it gives CASSLVRADRGNSPLHF.

This chain uses TRBV15 with TRBJ1-1; the D is unclear. Trimming pared 9 bases from V and 1 base from J, leaving 6 bases between. The length of the CDR3 is 11 residues. Germline assignment: CDR1 LNHNV and CDR2 YYDKDF (reference sequence). CDR3 sequence: CATAENTEAFF. The DNA for the CDR3 is TGTGCCACGGCGGAGAACACTGAAGCTTTCTTT.

The chain combines TRBV7-2 with TRBJ1-2, with D hard to call. Germline CDR1 SGHTA, CDR2 FQGNSA. Trimming pared 4 bases from V and 3 bases from J, leaving 6 bases between. The CDR3 length is 12 residues. The CDR3 nucleotides read TGTGCCAGCAGCTCCGACTACTATGGCTACACCTTC. It specifies CASSSDYYGYTF.

The genes are TRBV19 and TRBJ2-7, with 9 bases lining up with TRBD1. V shed 6 bases, J shed 5 bases, and the junction held 17 bases outside the gene matches. This CDR3 is built from 17 residues. Germline CDR1 and CDR2: LNHDA and SQIVND (reference sequence). CDR3 sequence reads: CASSPGQGLGKWHEQYF. CDR3 nucleotide sequence: TGTGCCAGTAGCCCGGGACAGGGTCTTGGAAAGTGGCACGAGCAGTACTTC.

The rearrangement uses TRBV11-3 and TRBJ1-1, with D unresolved. The CDR3 is 13 residues long. V shed 3 bases and J shed 1 base, with 6 bases lying between them. Germline V gives CDR1 SGHNT, CDR2 YENEEA. This CDR3 reads CASSFDWNTEAFF. Here the CDR3 DNA reads TGTGCCAGCAGCTTTGACTGGAACACTGAAGCTTTCTTT.

This sequence joins TRBV13 and TRBJ2-5, with a tentative D call TRBD2 (5 bases). CDR1 is PRHDT and CDR2 is FYEKMQ in the germline V gene (reference sequence). The ends were cut back, 5 bases at V and 0 bases at J, with 13 bases in the middle. The CDR3 spans 15 residues. CDR3 loop: CASSLYRTDQETQYF. The CDR3 bases are TGTGCCAGCAGCCTCTATCGGACTGACCAAGAGACCCAGTACTTC.

The J gene is TRBJ1-2, the V gene TRBV2; no firm D call. Germline V CDR1 and CDR2: SNHLY, FYNNEI. This CDR3 comprises 12 residues. V was clipped by 5 bases and J by 8 bases, with 12 bases between them. The CDR3 nucleotides read TGTGCCAGCAGTTGGTCACGCCGGGGCTACACCTTC. Its translation: CASSWSRRGYTF.

This clone was seen just once. The V gene is TRBV7-9, the J gene TRBJ2-7; D is ambiguous. CDR1 is SEHNR, CDR2 FQNEAQ, per germline (reference sequence). Trimming cost V 5 bases and J 2 bases, with 7 bases left between them. The CDR3 spans 12 residues. The CDR3 coding sequence is TGTGCCAGCAGCCTAAAGACCTACGAGCAGTACTTC. Its protein product is CASSLKTYEQYF.